The present entry profiles one TCR beta chain with its context. Its antigen is not identified. These data come from a study of OX40 agonist ivuxolimab in advanced cancers. Profiling relied on immunoSEQ multiplex PCR, and the TCRdb table lists in-frame clones only, not all of them. The sample has some 30,000 clones; roughly 74% are singletons. Autoimmune disease history or systemic immunosuppression led to patient exclusion. Study-wide findings and caveats: Antigen targets of the expanded peripheral T cells went undetermined. On average, a greater number of expanded clones characterised CD8+ T cells relative to CD4+. Dose levels from 0.1 to 3.0 mg/kg saw CD4+ and CD8+ blood T cells expand clonally by week 6.

The sequence was collected from an adult with an advanced solid tumor such as melanoma, head and neck, liver or kidney cancer. The sample was CD4+ or CD8+ T cells sorted from blood, taken in a trial of the OX40 agonist ivuxolimab.

CDR3 loop: CAWSVDPGGGEQYF. The CDR3 DNA sequence: TGTGCCTGGAGTGTCGACCCAGGAGGTGGCGAGCAGTACTTC. The gene calls are TRBV30 and TRBJ2-7; tentative D call: TRBD2 (5 bases). V lost 0 bases to trimming and J lost 6 bases, with 15 bases between them. Germline CDR1 and CDR2: GTSNPN and SVGIG (reference sequence). This CDR3 spans 14 amino acids. Full variable domain (outside the CDR3, taken from reference TRBV30 and TRBJ2-7): SQTIHQWPATLVQPVGSPLSLECTVEGTSNPNLYWYRQAAGRGLQLLFYSVGIGQISSEVPQNLSASRPQDRQFILSSKKLLLSDSGFYLCAWSVDPGGGEQYFGPGTRLTVT.